This TCR beta chain stems from a study of beta chain features in type 1 diabetes. The whole isolated RNA underwent reverse transcription, so sequencing captured expressed TCRB transcripts. The read count averaged roughly 4 million across naive, central memory and regulatory T cell samples. Sequencing was performed with immunoSEQ multiplex PCR; in TCRdb, only in-frame clones are kept and a portion is missing. The profile shows 150,000 to 190,000 clones, over 7.5% of them singletons. CDR1 is LGHNA and CDR2 is YNFKEQ in the germline V gene. The CDR3 covers 14 residues. V was cut by 2 bases and J by 2 bases, with 9 bases left in between. One heparinised draw, averaging about 0.11 L, was taken per donor. Regarding the study as a whole: The study found moderately but significantly shorter TCRB CDR3s in all four CD4+ subsets of Type 1 diabetes patients.

Regarding this clone: The antigen is not known.

The TCR comes from a man between 18 and 35 years old in good health. Sequencing was performed on central memory CD4+ T cells from blood. The V and J genes are TRBV4-2 and TRBJ1-1; maybe TRBD1 (5 bases). CDR3 DNA: TGTGCCAGCAGCCAACCCCAGGGCAACACTGAAGCTTTCTTT. This gives the protein CASSQPQGNTEAFF.